Listed here is a single TCR beta chain. What it binds is not known. This CDR3 region has 16 residues. Germline CDR1 is MNHEY and CDR2 is SVGAGI. V gave up 4 bases and J gave up 0 bases, with 13 bases separating them. These data come from a study of radiation and T cells in renal cell carcinoma. The wider study: Nephrectomy followed 15 Gy stereotactic body radiation by 4 weeks.

Study findings and constraints: In blood, top tumor clones expanded by 2 weeks, shrinking by 4.

Sample time point: blood 2 weeks post-SBRT. Treatment described: 15 Gy SBRT to primary tumor, nephrectomy 4 weeks later. Blood was sampled at baseline, 2 weeks and 4 weeks after SBRT. This renal cell carcinoma was of the clear cell type. TCRdb's table, derived via immunoSEQ multiplex PCR, lists solely in-frame clones and lacks some. This sample has roughly 140,000 clones; about 91% occur once, and the top ten carry 10% to 15%. V gene TRBV6-5 combines with J gene TRBJ2-1; a possible D gene is TRBD2 (5 bases). Sequences were derived from blood, sampled from a patient whose treatment included radiotherapy and nephrectomy. This TCR was sampled from a woman aged 45-65 years with renal cell carcinoma. The CDR3 reads CASSSRDLSSYNEQFF. CDR3 DNA: TGTGCCAGCAGTTCTCGGGATCTGAGCTCCTACAATGAGCAGTTCTTC.